These T cell receptor beta chains were read from a single sample in a study of T-cell reconstitution after alpha-beta-depleted transplantation in children. MiXCR, run by TCRdb on the PCR reads, gives a single entry per CDR3 protein. Seen here are some 200,000 distinct CDR3 sequences, roughly 10% observed once, and the top ten hold approximately 6.6%. This specimen was PBMCs from the stem cell graft donor, taken from the stem cell graft. The source of these receptors is a human donor who donated a stem cell graft to a child with acute lymphoblastic leukemia. CDR3s include the opening cysteine and the closing phenylalanine or tryptophan. D genes are given only for firm matches. Clone size is stated in some rows and not others, as once, few, many or a class when expanded.

j_call clone_size d_call v_call cdr3_aa cdr3_nt
TRBJ2-3 many TRBD2 TRBV12-3/TRBV12-4 CASRSGRGGFGTDTQYF TGTGCCAGCAGGTCCGGGCGGGGGGGCTTTGGCACAGATACGCAGTATTTT
TRBJ1-5 . . TRBV2 CASKAGWEGNQPQHF TGTGCCAGCAAAGCGGGCTGGGAGGGCAATCAGCCCCAGCATTTT
TRBJ1-5 few . TRBV7-2 CASSLASSNQPQHF TGTGCCAGCAGCTTAGCGAGTTCCAATCAGCCCCAGCATTTT
TRBJ1-1 . . TRBV5-1 CASSATENTEAFF TGCGCCAGCAGCGCAACGGAGAACACTGAAGCTTTCTTT
TRBJ2-2 . . TRBV7-2 CASSFDSLNTGELFF TGTGCCAGCAGCTTCGACAGCCTGAACACCGGGGAGCTGTTTTTT
TRBJ2-3 few . TRBV24-1 CATRGHTDTQYF TGTGCCACCCGGGGGCATACAGATACGCAGTATTTT
TRBJ1-2 few . TRBV12-3/TRBV12-4 CASSLLDRPYGYTF TGTGCCAGCAGTTTACTAGACAGGCCGTATGGCTACACCTTC
TRBJ1-3 many TRBD1 TRBV27 CASSRGLGNTIYF TGTGCCAGCAGCAGGGGGCTCGGAAACACCATATATTTT
TRBJ2-3 few TRBD2 TRBV20-1 CSAVSGGNTDTQYF TGCAGTGCTGTTAGCGGGGGGAACACAGATACGCAGTATTTT
TRBJ2-1 few . TRBV3-1 CASSPPSRKSYNEQFF TGTGCCAGCAGCCCTCCCTCGAGGAAATCCTACAATGAGCAGTTCTTC
TRBJ2-7 few . TRBV3-1 CASSHRQGGSYYEQYF TGTGCCAGCAGCCACCGCCAGGGAGGCTCCTACTACGAGCAGTACTTC
TRBJ1-5 few . TRBV27 CASSLSRGGNQPQHF TGTGCCAGCAGTTTAAGCAGGGGTGGCAATCAGCCCCAGCATTTT
TRBJ1-6 . . TRBV21-1 CASSPAQAAYNSPLHF TGTGCCAGCAGTCCCGCACAGGCAGCCTATAATTCACCCCTCCACTTT
TRBJ1-5 . . TRBV7-9 CASSLGERGGDQPQHF TGTGCCAGCAGCTTAGGGGAGAGGGGCGGCGATCAGCCCCAGCATTTT
TRBJ2-6 few . TRBV7-2 CASSLAAPSGANVLTF TGTGCCAGCAGCTTAGCGGCGCCTTCTGGGGCCAACGTCCTGACTTTC
TRBJ1-5 many TRBD1 TRBV5-1 CASSFEGAVNQPQHF TGCGCCAGCAGCTTTGAGGGGGCAGTTAATCAGCCCCAGCATTTT
TRBJ2-3 . . TRBV7-9 CASSPRRTEPDTDTQYF TGTGCCAGCAGCCCCCGACGGACAGAACCAGACACAGATACGCAGTATTTT